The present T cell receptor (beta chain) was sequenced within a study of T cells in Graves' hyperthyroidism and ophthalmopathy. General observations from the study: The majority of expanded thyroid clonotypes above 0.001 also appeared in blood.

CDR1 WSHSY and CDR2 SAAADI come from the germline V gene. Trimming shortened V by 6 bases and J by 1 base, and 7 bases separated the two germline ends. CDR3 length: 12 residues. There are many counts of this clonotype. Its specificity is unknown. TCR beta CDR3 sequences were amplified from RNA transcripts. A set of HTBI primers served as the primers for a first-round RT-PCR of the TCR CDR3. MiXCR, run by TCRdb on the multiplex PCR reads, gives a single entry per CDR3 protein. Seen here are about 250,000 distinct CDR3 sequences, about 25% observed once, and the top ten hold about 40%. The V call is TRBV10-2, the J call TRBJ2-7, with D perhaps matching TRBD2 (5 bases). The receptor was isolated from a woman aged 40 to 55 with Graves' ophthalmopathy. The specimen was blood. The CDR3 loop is CASSPGSYEQYF. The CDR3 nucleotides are TGCGCCAGCAGCCCGGGGTCCTACGAGCAGTACTTC.